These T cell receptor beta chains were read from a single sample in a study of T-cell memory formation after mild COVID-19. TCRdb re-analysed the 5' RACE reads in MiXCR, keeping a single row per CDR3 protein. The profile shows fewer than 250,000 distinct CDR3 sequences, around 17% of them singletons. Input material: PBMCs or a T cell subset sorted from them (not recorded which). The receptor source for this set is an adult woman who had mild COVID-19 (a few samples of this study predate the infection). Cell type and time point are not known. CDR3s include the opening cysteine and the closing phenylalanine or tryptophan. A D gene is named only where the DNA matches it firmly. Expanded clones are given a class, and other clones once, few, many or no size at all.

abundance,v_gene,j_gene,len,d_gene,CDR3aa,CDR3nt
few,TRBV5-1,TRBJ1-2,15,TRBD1,CASSPGQGDDYGYTF,TGCGCCAGCAGCCCCGGACAGGGTGATGACTATGGCTACACCTTC
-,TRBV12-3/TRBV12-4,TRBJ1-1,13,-,CASSPDRGAEAFF,TGTGCCAGCAGTCCTGACCGGGGGGCTGAAGCTTTCTTT
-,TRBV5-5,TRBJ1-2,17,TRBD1,CASSPGTGASFDYGYTF,TGTGCCAGCAGCCCAGGGACAGGGGCCAGTTTTGACTATGGCTACACCTTC
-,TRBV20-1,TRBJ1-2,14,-,CSASGAKDSYGYTF,TGCAGTGCCAGTGGAGCCAAAGACAGCTATGGCTACACCTTC
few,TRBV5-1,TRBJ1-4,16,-,CASSQTRAGRNEKLFF,TGCGCCAGCAGCCAGACCCGGGCCGGAAGGAATGAAAAACTGTTTTTT
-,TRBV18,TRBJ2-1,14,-,CASSPSGDYNEQFF,TGTGCCAGCTCACCATCCGGGGACTACAATGAGCAGTTCTTC
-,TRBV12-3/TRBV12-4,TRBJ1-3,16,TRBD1,CASSPRTGISGNTIYF,TGTGCCAGCAGTCCCCGGACAGGGATATCTGGAAACACCATATATTTT
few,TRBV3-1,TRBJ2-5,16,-,CASSQAVLGSLETQYF,TGTGCCAGCAGCCAAGCTGTACTAGGGAGTTTGGAGACCCAGTACTTC
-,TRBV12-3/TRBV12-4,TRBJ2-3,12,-,CASSRLPDTQYF,TGTGCCAGCAGTCGGTTACCAGATACGCAGTATTTT
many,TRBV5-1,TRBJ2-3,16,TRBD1,CASSLNPGQMENTQYF,TGCGCCAGCAGCTTAAATCCGGGACAGATGGAGAATACGCAGTATTTT
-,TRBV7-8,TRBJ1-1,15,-,CASSSLRTRGTEAFF,TGTGCCAGCAGCTCCCTTAGGACGAGGGGGACTGAAGCTTTCTTT
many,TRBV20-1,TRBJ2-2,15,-,CSARTGGRSTGELFF,TGCAGTGCTCGAACCGGGGGGCGGAGCACCGGGGAGCTGTTTTTT
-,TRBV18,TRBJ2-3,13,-,CASSQQGTDTQYF,TGTGCCAGCTCGCAACAGGGCACAGATACGCAGTATTTT
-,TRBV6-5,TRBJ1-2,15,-,CASSGPLGRNYGYTF,TGTGCCAGCAGTGGTCCCCTGGGACGGAACTATGGCTACACCTTC
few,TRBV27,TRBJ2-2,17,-,CASSLEVGMLNTGELFF,TGTGCCAGCAGTTTAGAGGTGGGAATGCTGAACACCGGGGAGCTGTTTTTT
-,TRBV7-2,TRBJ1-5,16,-,CASSLAGRGNNQPQHF,TGTGCCAGCAGCTTAGCGGGACGGGGAAACAATCAGCCCCAGCATTTT
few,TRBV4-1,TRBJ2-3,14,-,CASSQPRRSDTQYF,TGCGCCAGCAGCCAGCCCAGAAGATCAGATACGCAGTATTTT
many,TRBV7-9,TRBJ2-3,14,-,CASSIQGGPDTQYF,TGTGCCAGCAGCATCCAGGGGGGCCCCGATACGCAGTATTTT
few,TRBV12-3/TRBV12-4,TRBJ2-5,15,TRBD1,CASSPGQGIQETQYF,TGTGCCAGCAGTCCGGGACAGGGCATCCAAGAGACCCAGTACTTC
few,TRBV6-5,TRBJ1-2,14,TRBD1,CASRRQGKNYGYTF,TGTGCCAGCAGAAGACAGGGAAAGAACTATGGCTACACCTTC
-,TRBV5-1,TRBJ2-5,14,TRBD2,CASSRGLAGETQYF,TGCGCCAGCAGCCGCGGACTAGCCGGAGAGACCCAGTACTTC
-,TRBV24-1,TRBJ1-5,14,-,CATSDLTVNQPQHF,TGTGCCACCAGTGATTTGACAGTAAATCAGCCCCAGCATTTT
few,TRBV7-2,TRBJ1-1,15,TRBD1,CASSLTGGMNTEAFF,TGTGCCAGCAGCTTGACAGGGGGCATGAACACTGAAGCTTTCTTT
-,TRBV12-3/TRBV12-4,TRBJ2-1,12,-,CASSLNRNEQFF,TGTGCCAGCAGTTTGAACAGGAATGAGCAGTTCTTC
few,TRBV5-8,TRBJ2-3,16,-,CASSSGGLAQYDTQYF,TGTGCCAGCAGTTCTGGTGGGCTAGCACAATATGATACGCAGTATTTT
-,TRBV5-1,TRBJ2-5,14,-,CASSPSWNQETQYF,TGCGCCAGCAGCCCTTCCTGGAACCAAGAGACCCAGTACTTC
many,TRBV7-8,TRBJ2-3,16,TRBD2,CASSPFGGGGTDTQYF,TGTGCCAGCAGCCCCTTTGGGGGGGGGGGCACAGATACGCAGTATTTT
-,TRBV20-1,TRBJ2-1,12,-,CSAGGQYNEQFF,TGCAGTGCCGGGGGCCAGTACAATGAGCAGTTCTTC
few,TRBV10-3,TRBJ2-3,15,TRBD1,CAIREDRGGKDTQYF,TGTGCCATCAGGGAGGACAGGGGAGGAAAAGATACGCAGTATTTT
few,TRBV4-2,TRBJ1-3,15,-,CASSQAHVSGNTIYF,TGTGCCAGCAGCCAAGCGCATGTCTCTGGAAACACCATATATTTT
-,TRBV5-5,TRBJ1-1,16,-,CASSLEQGGALTEAFF,TGTGCCAGCAGCTTGGAGCAGGGAGGTGCACTCACTGAAGCTTTCTTT
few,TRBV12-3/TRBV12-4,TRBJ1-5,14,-,CASSWTTSNQPQHF,TGTGCCAGCAGCTGGACAACGAGCAATCAGCCCCAGCATTTT
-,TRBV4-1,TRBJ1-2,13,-,CASSQDGAIGYTF,TGCGCCAGCAGCCAAGATGGGGCCATTGGCTACACCTTC
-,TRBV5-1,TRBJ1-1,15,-,CASSSQGSMNTEAFF,TGCGCCAGCAGCTCCCAAGGAAGCATGAACACTGAAGCTTTCTTT
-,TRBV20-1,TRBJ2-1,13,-,CSAHPSSYNEQFF,TGCAGTGCCCACCCTTCCTCCTACAATGAGCAGTTCTTC
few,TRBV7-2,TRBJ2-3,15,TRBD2,CASSRPSGTSNTQYF,TGTGCCAGCAGCCGCCCCAGCGGGACTTCAAATACGCAGTATTTT
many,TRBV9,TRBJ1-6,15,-,CASSPRTSLNSPLHF,TGTGCCAGCAGCCCCCGGACGAGCCTAAATTCACCCCTCCACTTT
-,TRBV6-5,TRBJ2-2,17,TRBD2,CASSYSLAGYDTGELFF,TGTGCCAGCAGTTACTCGCTAGCGGGATATGATACCGGGGAGCTGTTTTTT
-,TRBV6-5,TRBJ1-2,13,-,CASRLDGNYGYTF,TGTGCCAGCAGACTTGACGGGAACTATGGCTACACCTTC
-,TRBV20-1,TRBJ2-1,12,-,CSARSQYNEQFF,TGCAGTGCTAGATCTCAGTACAATGAGCAGTTCTTC
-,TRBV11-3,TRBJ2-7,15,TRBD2,CASSSLAGPNYEQYF,TGTGCCAGCAGCTCCCTAGCGGGACCGAACTACGAGCAGTACTTC
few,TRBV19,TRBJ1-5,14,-,CASSFQGGNQPQHF,TGTGCCAGTAGTTTTCAGGGTGGCAATCAGCCCCAGCATTTT
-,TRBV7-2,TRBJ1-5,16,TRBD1,CASSSTGTGGSQPQHF,TGTGCCAGCAGCTCGACCGGGACAGGGGGTAGTCAGCCCCAGCATTTT
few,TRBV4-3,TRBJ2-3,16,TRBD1,CASSQDRTGGFDTQYF,TGCGCCAGCAGCCAAGACCGGACAGGGGGCTTTGATACGCAGTATTTT